A single sample gave rise to the 32 T cell receptor beta chains below, sequenced in a study of beta chain features in type 1 diabetes. The antigens for these receptors are not known. Study-level points and caveats: Type 1 diabetes patients had moderately but significantly shorter TCRB CDR3s in all four CD4+ subsets.

Sequencing targeted expressed TCRB transcripts, as all isolated RNA had been reverse transcribed. The method was immunoSEQ multiplex PCR; TCRdb's version includes in-frame clones alone and lacks a portion of them. The data show around 150,000 clones, around 63% seen once. Sequencing used naive CD4+ T cells from blood. These receptors all stem from a man under 40 with type 1 diabetes.

This clone came up a few times. The V gene is TRBV7-2, the J gene TRBJ2-3, with D perhaps matching TRBD1 (6 bases). This CDR3 has 14 amino acids. Per the germline V gene, CDR1 is SGHTA and CDR2 is FQGNSA. V was trimmed by 5 bases and J by 2 bases, leaving 11 bases between them. The CDR3: CASSETGNTDTQYF. The CDR3 DNA reads TGTGCCAGCAGCGAAACAGGGAACACAGATACGCAGTATTTT.

CDR3 amino acids: CASSVTGDDTDTQYF. The DNA for the CDR3 is TGTGCCAGCAGCGTCACAGGGGACGACACAGATACGCAGTATTTT. This chain connects TRBV7-9 to TRBJ2-3; 7 bases map to TRBD1. This CDR3 has 15 residues. V lost 5 bases, J lost 2 bases, and 7 bases stayed unmatched. Germline CDR1 SEHNR, CDR2 FQNEAQ (reference sequence).

The chain has TRBV5-1 and TRBJ2-5; weak D call: TRBD1 (5 bases). Germline CDR1 and CDR2: SGHRS and YFSETQ. The CDR3 extends over 14 amino acids. V lost 0 bases and J lost 5, with 11 bases in between. The CDR3 loop is CASSLAWGAETQYF. In DNA, the CDR3 is TGCGCCAGCAGCTTGGCATGGGGCGCGGAGACCCAGTACTTC.

This rearrangement joins TRBV30 to TRBJ2-5; D may correspond to TRBD1 or TRBD2 (6 bases each). Per the germline V gene, CDR1 is GTSNPN and CDR2 is SVGIG (reference sequence). The CDR3 has 13 amino acids. V was cut by 2 bases and J by 5 bases, with 12 bases left in between. The CDR3 protein is CAWSNRAGETQYF. The DNA for the CDR3 is TGTGCCTGGAGTAACAGGGCGGGGGAGACCCAGTACTTC. The full variable domain, with the rest looked up from reference TRBV30 and TRBJ2-5, is SQTIHQWPATLVQPVGSPLSLECTVEGTSNPNLYWYRQAAGRGLQLLFYSVGIGQISSEVPQNLSASRPQDRQFILSSKKLLLSDSGFYLCAWSNRAGETQYFGPGTRLLVL.

This clone occurred a few times. The same CDR3 can be traced to other DNA sequences in this sample. The chain combines TRBV30 with TRBJ2-7; D ambiguous. Germline CDR1 and CDR2: GTSNPN and SVGIG (reference sequence). The CDR3 sequence is 11 residues long. Trimming left V 0 bases short and J 4 bases short, with 4 bases between. This CDR3 reads CAWSVLYEQYF. The CDR3 coding sequence is TGTGCCTGGAGTGTTTTGTACGAGCAGTACTTC.

This clone appeared a few times. The rearrangement links TRBV7-2 to TRBJ2-1, with no clear D. Per the germline V gene, CDR1 is SGHTA and CDR2 is FQGNSA. The CDR3 is 13 amino acids. Trimming stripped 4 bases from V and 4 bases from J, with 8 bases between. The CDR3 loop is CASSSPRYNEQFF. The CDR3 nucleotides read TGTGCCAGCAGCTCCCCCAGGTACAATGAGCAGTTCTTC.

The J gene is TRBJ1-2, the V gene TRBV7-2; perhaps TRBD1 as D (5 bases). Germline CDR1 reads SGHTA; CDR2 reads FQGNSA. Trimming stripped 1 base from V and 8 bases from J, with 8 bases between. The CDR3 contains 12 residues. The CDR3 coding sequence is TGTGCCAGCAGCTTAGTGTCAGGGGGCTACACCTTC. It codes for CASSLVSGGYTF.

A single count supports this clone. V is TRBV29-1 and J is TRBJ1-4; maybe TRBD1 (5 bases). Looked up from germline, CDR1 is SQVTM and CDR2 is ANQGSEA. The V gene lost 0 bases and the J gene lost 8 bases, with 16 bases spanning the gap. The CDR3 loop spans 15 amino acids. The CDR3: CSVEDPTAPDEKLFF. The CDR3 DNA reads TGCAGCGTTGAAGACCCGACAGCGCCGGACGAAAAACTGTTTTTT.

This clone was detected a few times. Distinct nucleotide sequences in the sample also encode this CDR3. This sequence joins TRBV20-1 and TRBJ2-2; no reliable D call. The germline V and J ends were trimmed by 3 bases and 1 base, with 0 bases remaining between them. Germline V lookup: CDR1 DFQATT, CDR2 SNEGSKA (reference sequence). This CDR3 comprises 11 residues. This CDR3 is CSARNTGELFF. CDR3 nucleotide sequence: TGCAGTGCTAGGAACACCGGGGAGCTGTTTTTT.

This clone was observed a few times. J is TRBJ2-1 and V is TRBV4-1; the match to TRBD2 covers 8 bases. Germline V gene data show CDR1 as MGHRA and CDR2 as YSYEKL. The CDR3 has 14 residues. The trim removed 4 bases at V and 5 bases at J, leaving 4 bases unmatched. The CDR3 spells CASSPGLVDNEQFF. The CDR3 nucleotides read TGCGCCAGCAGCCCGGGACTAGTTGACAATGAGCAGTTCTTC.

This clone was seen a single time. The V and J genes are TRBV15 and TRBJ2-5, with 8 bases lining up with TRBD2. The CDR3 contains 13 residues. Germline lookup yields CDR1 LNHNV and CDR2 YYDKDF (reference sequence). Unmatched junction bases numbered 3, after V lost 6 bases and J lost 3 bases. The chain's CDR3 is CATRHGGEETQYF. In nucleotides, the CDR3 is TGTGCCACCAGGCACGGGGGGGAAGAGACCCAGTACTTC. Looking up the rest from reference TRBV15 and TRBJ2-5 gives the full variable domain: DAMVIQNPRYQVTQFGKPVTLSCSQTLNHNVMYWYQQKSSQAPKLLFHYYDKDFNNEADTPDNFQSRRPNTSFCFLDIRSPGLGDTAMYLCATRHGGEETQYFGPGTRLLVL.

A remark on this clone: The identical CDR3 is also encoded by other nucleotide sequences in the sample. The rearrangement uses TRBV18 and TRBJ2-3; no clear D. Deletions cut 6 bases from V and 0 bases from J, with 4 bases between. CDR1 and CDR2 (germline): KGHSH, LQKENI. The CDR3 is 12 residues long. The CDR3 region is CASSPSTDTQYF. The CDR3 bases are TGTGCCAGCTCTCCTAGCACAGATACGCAGTATTTT.

The chain carries TRBV29-1 and TRBJ1-1; D is unresolved. Trimming shortened V by 4 bases and J by 1 base, and 1 base separated the two germline ends. The CDR3 runs 10 residues. Germline CDR1 is SQVTM and CDR2 is ANQGSEA. CDR3 in amino acids: CSVGNTEAFF. The CDR3, as DNA: TGCAGCGTTGGGAACACTGAAGCTTTCTTT.

The gene calls are TRBV7-2 and TRBJ2-4, with D perhaps matching TRBD1 or TRBD2 (5 bases each). The CDR3 sequence is 15 residues long. Trimming removed 2 bases from V and 7 bases from J, with 15 bases in between. Germline CDR1 SGHTA, CDR2 FQGNSA. The CDR3 nucleotides are TGTGCCAGCAGCTTATTTCTGGGGGTCATGAACATTCAGTACTTC. Its protein product is CASSLFLGVMNIQYF.

This clone came up once. V gene TRBV30 combines with J gene TRBJ2-5; TRBD2 agrees at 10 bases. This CDR3 has 17 amino acids. J gave up 3 bases and V 1 base, and 11 bases lay outside the gene matches. Germline CDR1 is GTSNPN and CDR2 is SVGIG (reference sequence). This CDR3 is CAWSGVRTSGKEETQYF. The CDR3 DNA reads as TGTGCCTGGAGTGGGGTGAGGACTAGCGGAAAAGAAGAGACCCAGTACTTC.

V gene TRBV9 combines with J gene TRBJ1-6, with 10 nucleotides matching TRBD1. In germline, CDR1 is SGDLS, CDR2 YYNGEE. This CDR3 spans 17 amino acids. V lost 3 bases to trimming and J lost 4 bases; unmatched junction nucleotides: 7. The CDR3 loop reads CASSGPDRGQYNSPLHF. For the CDR3, the DNA is TGTGCCAGCAGCGGGCCAGACAGGGGGCAATATAATTCACCCCTCCACTTT.

The chain carries TRBV29-1 and TRBJ1-5; D is unclear. Trimming removed 4 bases from V and 7 bases from J, with 11 bases in between. The germline CDR1 and CDR2 sequences are SQVTM and ANQGSEA. The CDR3 spans 12 residues. The CDR3 bases are TGCAGCGTTGGGATGATGGGGCAGCCCCAGCATTTT. The encoded protein is CSVGMMGQPQHF.

This chain links TRBV19 with TRBJ1-2; no definite D call. Trimming stripped 4 bases from V and 6 bases from J, with 18 bases between. CDR1 is LNHDA, CDR2 SQIVND, per germline (reference sequence). This CDR3 is built from 15 residues. Here the CDR3 DNA reads TGTGCCAGTAGTAGGCGGATCGATTCCTCTGATGGCTACACCTTC. Amino acid sequence: CASSRRIDSSDGYTF.

The V call is TRBV30, the J call TRBJ1-4; TRBD1 matches 8 bases. This CDR3 is built from 15 residues. CDR1 GTSNPN and CDR2 SVGIG come from the germline V gene (reference sequence). With 4 bases clipped from V and 5 bases from J, the junction kept 9 bases outside the gene matches. CDR3 in amino acids: CAWIRRDRKNEKLFF. In nucleotides, the CDR3 is TGTGCCTGGATCAGACGGGACAGGAAAAATGAAAAACTGTTTTTT.

The genes are TRBV7-9 and TRBJ2-6; tentative D call: TRBD2 (5 bases). CDR3 size: 15 residues. V lost 3 bases, J lost 2 bases, and 8 bases lay in between. Germline values: CDR1 SEHNR, CDR2 FQNEAQ (reference sequence). This CDR3 is CASSFIGTGANVLTF. CDR3 DNA: TGTGCCAGCAGCTTCATCGGGACTGGGGCCAACGTCCTGACTTTC.

This clone is a singleton in its sample. The chain links TRBV7-9 to TRBJ2-1, with a weak D call TRBD1 (6 bases). This CDR3 has 14 residues. Germline assignment: CDR1 SEHNR and CDR2 FQNEAQ (reference sequence). The ends were cut back, 3 bases at V and 6 bases at J, with 12 bases in the middle. The CDR3 region is CASSFQGIPNEQFF. CDR3 DNA: TGTGCCAGCAGCTTTCAGGGGATCCCCAATGAGCAGTTCTTC.

V and J are TRBV5-4 and TRBJ1-1; no clear D. CDR1 and CDR2 (germline): SGHNT, YYREEE (reference sequence). The V end lost 4 bases, the J end lost 3 bases, and 19 bases lay between the germline ends. The CDR3 is 16 residues long. The CDR3 sequence: CASSRSLGLSDTEAFF. The CDR3 DNA sequence: TGTGCCAGCAGCAGATCATTGGGGTTGTCGGACACTGAAGCTTTCTTT.

This chain connects TRBV2 to TRBJ2-4; D is unclear. The V end was cut by 8 bases, the J end by 1 base, with 12 bases between. The CDR3 is 14 residues long. Looked up from germline, CDR1 is SNHLY and CDR2 is FYNNEI. The CDR3 reads CASSPQQAKNIQYF. The CDR3 DNA sequence: TGTGCCAGCTCCCCCCAGCAGGCCAAAAACATTCAGTACTTC.

This clone was seen more than once but under ten times. The J gene is TRBJ2-6, the V gene TRBV7-2, with no clear D. The germline V and J ends were trimmed by 6 bases and 0 bases, with 9 bases remaining between them. This CDR3 is built from 15 residues. Germline values: CDR1 SGHTA, CDR2 FQGNSA. The CDR3 loop is CASSTQLSGANVLTF. CDR3 coding DNA: TGTGCCAGCAGTACCCAGCTCTCTGGGGCCAACGTCCTGACTTTC.

This clone was detected only a few times. The chain links TRBV29-1 to TRBJ1-4; D remains unclear. The V and J ends lost 5 bases and 10 bases respectively, with 11 bases between them. The germline gives CDR1 SQVTM, CDR2 ANQGSEA. The CDR3 loop spans 11 amino acids. This CDR3 reads CSVQVGAKLFF. The CDR3 coding sequence is TGCAGCGTTCAAGTAGGTGCAAAACTGTTTTTT.

The chain recombines TRBV15 with TRBJ2-6, with D uncertain. Per germline, CDR1 LNHNV and CDR2 YYDKDF (reference sequence). Deletions cut 0 bases from V and 14 bases from J, with 14 bases between. The CDR3 has 14 residues. CDR3 amino acids: CATSRDRLVDLLTF. The CDR3 DNA reads TGTGCCACCAGCAGAGATCGGCTGGTCGACCTCCTGACTTTC.

The V gene is TRBV23-1, the J gene TRBJ1-4; TRBD1 aligns across 7 bases. TRBV23-1 is annotated as an ORF whose role is uncertain. V trimming: 3 bases; J trimming: 5 bases; junction bases outside the gene matches: 6. This CDR3 comprises 15 residues. The CDR3 DNA sequence: TGCGCCAGCAGTCAGACCGGGACAGTGAATGAAAAACTGTTTTTT. Its translation: CASSQTGTVNEKLFF.

J is TRBJ2-7 and V is TRBV10-3, with 9 nucleotides matching TRBD1. Germline V lookup: CDR1 ENHRY, CDR2 SYGVKD. With V trimmed by 6 bases and J by 7 bases, 4 bases remained unmatched. The CDR3 extends over 12 amino acids. CDR3 in DNA: TGTGCCATCAGCCGGACAGGGGTTGAGCAGTACTTC. Amino acid sequence: CAISRTGVEQYF.

This clone was picked up a small number of times. The chain links TRBV7-9 to TRBJ1-5; D is unclear. V lost 7 bases and J 2 bases, leaving 9 bases between the germline ends. This CDR3 comprises 13 residues. In germline, CDR1 is SEHNR, CDR2 FQNEAQ (reference sequence). The CDR3 DNA follows: TGTGCCAGCACCTCTACGGGCAATCAGCCCCAGCATTTT. It yields the protein CASTSTGNQPQHF.

V gene TRBV5-1 combines with J gene TRBJ1-6, with D tentatively TRBD1 (5 bases). Trimming shortened V by 5 bases and J by 8 bases, and 11 bases separated the two germline ends. Germline CDR1 SGHRS, CDR2 YFSETQ. This CDR3 contains 13 residues. CDR3 sequence reads: CASRWDSDSPLHF. CDR3 coding DNA: TGCGCCAGCAGATGGGACTCGGATTCACCCCTCCACTTT.

The chain is built from TRBV30 and TRBJ2-7, with D possibly matching TRBD1 (5 bases). The V gene lost 0 bases and the J gene lost 6 bases, with 9 bases spanning the gap. There are 12 residues in the CDR3. Germline CDR1 GTSNPN, CDR2 SVGIG (reference sequence). The CDR3 loop is CAWSVGRAEQYF. The DNA for the CDR3 is TGTGCCTGGAGTGTAGGCAGGGCCGAGCAGTACTTC.

The sample holds a few counts of this clone. The chain links TRBV21-1 to TRBJ2-7; the table's D call, TRBD2, was not checked against the DNA. TRBV21-1 is termed a pseudogene. The CDR3 consists of 11 residues. CDR3 sequence reads: CASSLSYEQYF. CDR3 coding DNA: TGTGCCAGCAGCCTATCCTACGAGCAGTACTTC.